This T cell receptor (beta chain) was sequenced in a study of beta chain features in type 1 diabetes. Cell sorting via CD45RO/CCR7/CD25/CD127/CD95/CD27 was performed to obtain CD4+ naive, central memory, regulatory and stem cell-like memory cells. The isolated RNA, all of it, was reverse transcribed, so expressed TCRB transcripts were what got sequenced. The average output of naive, central memory and regulatory T cell samples was approximately 3.8 million reads. TCRdb keeps only in-frame clones here, not all; method: immunoSEQ multiplex PCR. The sample includes around 300,000 clones, approximately 16% seen only once; the top ten take approximately 0.015%. Overall study findings and caveats: Junctions at VDJ sites from type 1 diabetes patients had fewer insertions and more deletions. Patients' naive, central memory and regulatory TCRB repertoires appeared more alike than those of healthy donors. TCRB CDR3s from Type 1 diabetes patients were moderately but significantly shorter in all four CD4+ subsets.

Comments on this clone: Antigen unknown.

The junction had 14 bases not matched to a gene; V was cut back by 2 bases and J by 5 bases. This CDR3 has 17 amino acids. Germline V gives CDR1 MDHEN, CDR2 SYDVKM. The chain uses TRBV28 and TRBJ1-2, with 7 bases that match TRBD1. The sample taken for sequencing was naive CD4+ T cells from blood. This TCR came from a man younger than 35 with type 1 diabetes. CDR3: CASSLGRTGGVPYGYTF. CDR3 in DNA: TGTGCCAGCAGTTTAGGCAGGACAGGCGGAGTACCGTATGGCTACACCTTC.